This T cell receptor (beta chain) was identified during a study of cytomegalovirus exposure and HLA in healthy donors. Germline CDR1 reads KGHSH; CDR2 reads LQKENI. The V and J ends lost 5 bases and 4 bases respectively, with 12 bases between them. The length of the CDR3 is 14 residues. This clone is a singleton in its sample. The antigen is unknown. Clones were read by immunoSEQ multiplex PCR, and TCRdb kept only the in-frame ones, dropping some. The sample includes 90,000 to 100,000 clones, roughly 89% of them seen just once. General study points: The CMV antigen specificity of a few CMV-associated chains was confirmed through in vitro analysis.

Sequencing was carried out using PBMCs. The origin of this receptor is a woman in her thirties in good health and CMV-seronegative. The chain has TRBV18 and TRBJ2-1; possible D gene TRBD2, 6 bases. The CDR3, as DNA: TGTGCCAGCTCAGCGGGGCCGGCTTACAATGAGCAGTTCTTC. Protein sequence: CASSAGPAYNEQFF.